Below are 25 T cell receptor beta chains sequenced from a single sample in a study of Ad26.COV2.S vaccination and SARS-CoV-2 variants. Sequencing used immunoSEQ multiplex PCR; TCRdb keeps in-frame clones, though not all of them. The sample carries roughly 450,000 clones, 75% to 95% recorded once. Sample treatment: around 19 received Ad26.COV2.S at low or high dose, single or two shots; a few received placebo; per-sample allocation not given. Samples were taken on day 63 after the first vaccine or placebo injection. Sequenced here: peripheral blood, sampled in a trial of Ad26.COV2.S vaccine versus placebo. These receptors were collected from a person between 18 and 60 years old who received the Ad26.COV2.S COVID-19 vaccine or a placebo.

This clone has just a few counts. This chain links TRBV20-1 with TRBJ1-6; D is undetermined. CDR1 DFQATT and CDR2 SNEGSKA come from the germline V gene (reference sequence). The ends were cut back, 3 bases at V and 5 bases at J, with 8 bases in the middle. The CDR3 sequence is 13 residues long. For the CDR3, the DNA is TGCAGTGCTAGTAGAGGAGATAATTCACCCCTCCACTTT. Protein product: CSASRGDNSPLHF.

The chain joins TRBV9 to TRBJ1-1; the match to TRBD1 covers 8 bases. The germline CDR1 and CDR2 sequences are SGDLS and YYNGEE. V was pared by 4 bases and J by 7 bases, with 3 bases of the junction left unmatched. The CDR3 consists of 12 residues. As DNA, the CDR3 is TGTGCCAGCAGCCCAGGACAGGGTGAAGCTTTCTTT. It translates to CASSPGQGEAFF.

The gene calls are TRBV5-1 and TRBJ2-7; D is undetermined. V lost 0 bases and J lost 6, with 19 bases in between. Germline V CDR1 and CDR2: SGHRS, YFSETQ. The CDR3 is 16 amino acids. CDR3 bases: TGCGCCAGCAGCTTGGGACAAAGGGTAGCCATGGGCGAGCAGTACTTC. The encoded protein is CASSLGQRVAMGEQYF.

This clone was picked up one time. CDR3 DNA sequence: TGTGCCAGCAGTTTTCGGGGGGGCCTCTCACCCCTCCACTTT. Protein product: CASSFRGGLSPLHF. The genes are TRBV27 and TRBJ1-6; TRBD1 is a possible D gene (6 bases). The germline CDR1 and CDR2 sequences are MNHEY and SMNVEV (reference sequence). The V end lost 3 bases, the J end lost 10 bases, and 13 bases lay between the germline ends. The CDR3 is made up of 14 amino acids.

The V and J genes are TRBV18 and TRBJ2-1; 11 bases map to TRBD2. From germline, CDR1 is KGHSH and CDR2 LQKENI. V lost 10 bases and J lost 4; bases outside the gene matches: 9. This CDR3 contains 15 residues. CDR3 sequence reads: CATSSGTSGYNEQFF. CDR3 DNA: TGTGCCACCTCGAGCGGGACTAGCGGATACAATGAGCAGTTCTTC.

The chain couples TRBV6-4 to TRBJ2-1; D gene ambiguous. CDR1 is MRHNA and CDR2 is SNTAGT in the germline V gene. The CDR3 contains 15 residues. Trimming stripped 5 bases from V and 0 bases from J, with 11 bases between. The DNA for the CDR3 is TGTGCCAGCAGTCCATTGACAAGCTCCTACAATGAGCAGTTCTTC. It specifies CASSPLTSSYNEQFF.

Turning to this clone: One end of the junction fails to match germline, which may point to a read error. The chain employs TRBV2 and TRBJ2-6; D is unclear. The germline V gene encodes CDR1 SNHLY and CDR2 FYNNEI. The CDR3 is 15 residues long. The CDR3 sequence: CASREAYSGANVLTF. As DNA, the CDR3 is TGTGCCAGCAGGGAAGCGTACTCTGGGGCCAACGTCCTGACTTTC. Variable domain in full (rest from reference TRBV2 and TRBJ2-6): EPEVTQTPSHQVTQMGQEVILRCVPISNHLYFYWYRQILGQKVEFLVSFYNNEISEKSEIFDDQFSVERPDGSNFTLKIRSTKLEDSAMYFCASREAYSGANVLTFGAGSRLTVL.

The chain joins TRBV18 to TRBJ2-7; 10 bases line up with TRBD1. CDR3 size: 17 residues. V was clipped by 8 bases and J by 0 bases; unmatched bases: 13. Germline CDR1 reads KGHSH; CDR2 reads LQKENI. CDR3 sequence (DNA): TGTGCCAGCCGTCCCGGGACAGGGGTCGAAGCCTCCTACGAGCAGTACTTC. Translating gives CASRPGTGVEASYEQYF. Drawing the rest from reference TRBV18 and TRBJ2-7, the complete variable domain is NAGVMQNPRHLVRRRGQEARLRCSPMKGHSHVYWYRQLPEEGLKFMVYLQKENIIDESGMPKERFSAEFPKEGPSILRIQQVVRGDSAAYFCASRPGTGVEASYEQYFGPGTRLTVT.

This chain connects TRBV28 to TRBJ2-5, with D unresolved. The V end lost 4 bases, the J end lost 5 bases, and 5 bases lay between the germline ends. The CDR3 extends over 11 amino acids. Germline V CDR1 and CDR2: MDHEN, SYDVKM. CDR3 in amino acids: CASSSRETQYF. CDR3 sequence (DNA): TGTGCCAGCAGTTCCCGGGAGACCCAGTACTTC. The complete variable domain, with remaining parts taken from reference TRBV28 and TRBJ2-5, reads DVKVTQSSRYLVKRTGEKVFLECVQDMDHENMFWYRQDPGLGLRLIYFSYDVKMKEKGDIPEGYSVSREKKERFSLILESASTNQTSMYLCASSSRETQYFGPGTRLLVL.

Here the CDR3 reads CASSLDFDGQGTGELFF. The CDR3 nucleotides are TGTGCCAGCAGCTTAGATTTTGACGGACAGGGGACCGGGGAGCTGTTTTTT. V is TRBV11-2 and J is TRBJ2-2, with 9 bases aligning to TRBD1. The length of the CDR3 is 17 residues. From germline, CDR1 is SGHAT and CDR2 FQNNGV. The ends lost 0 bases at V and 5 bases at J; junction bases unmatched: 7.

Worth noting for this clone: Distinct nucleotide sequences in the sample also encode this CDR3. The V gene is TRBV14, the J gene TRBJ2-7; D call uncertain. The CDR3 has 11 amino acids. The germline CDR1 and CDR2 sequences are SGHDN and FVKESK. V was cut by 2 bases and J by 2 bases, with 1 base left in between. The DNA of the CDR3 is TGTGCCAGCAGCCAAACCTACGAGCAGTACTTC. Translating it yields CASSQTYEQYF.

This clone was counted a single time. The chain recombines TRBV5-6 with TRBJ2-7, with D possibly matching TRBD2 (6 bases). From germline, CDR1 is SGHDT and CDR2 YYEEEE. The CDR3 consists of 17 residues. Trimming removed 4 bases from V and 3 bases from J, with 23 bases in between. Here the CDR3 reads CASSPGGVTAVNYEQYF. Here the CDR3 DNA reads TGTGCCAGCAGCCCGGGCGGGGTGACTGCGGTGAACTACGAGCAGTACTTC.

The rearrangement uses TRBV9 and TRBJ2-5; D not resolved. The germline CDR1 and CDR2 sequences are SGDLS and YYNGEE. The CDR3 has 15 residues. V lost 1 base, J lost 2 bases, and 12 bases lay in between. The CDR3 DNA is TGTGCCAGCAGCGTAAGCTGGACCTTACAAGAGACCCAGTACTTC. It is translated as CASSVSWTLQETQYF.

The J gene is TRBJ2-7, the V gene TRBV6-6; D is undetermined. The CDR3 covers 11 residues. The V gene's germline CDR1 is MNHNY and CDR2 SVGAGI (reference sequence). The germline V and J ends were trimmed by 2 bases and 6 bases, with 5 bases remaining between them. The CDR3: CASSYKGEQYF. The CDR3 coding sequence is TGTGCCAGCAGTTACAAGGGCGAGCAGTACTTC.

This chain connects TRBV12-3 or TRBV12-4 to TRBJ2-1; no reliable D call. The ends were cut back, 11 bases at V and 7 bases at J, with 12 bases in the middle. This CDR3 is 11 amino acids long. The CDR3 loop is CAGGEGNEQFF. The CDR3 DNA sequence: TGTGCCGGCGGCGAAGGGAATGAGCAGTTCTTC.

The rearrangement joins TRBV2 to TRBJ2-1; no firm D call. This CDR3 is built from 17 residues. V was cut by 0 bases and J by 11 bases, with 23 bases left in between. In germline, CDR1 is SNHLY, CDR2 FYNNEI. The CDR3 loop is CASSEAVGFARLGKQFF. Written as DNA, the CDR3 is TGTGCCAGCAGTGAAGCGGTAGGGTTCGCCAGGTTGGGTAAGCAGTTCTTC.

The V gene is TRBV15, the J gene TRBJ2-1; the D is unclear. Between the trimmed V and J ends, which lost 1 base and 2 bases, there was a span of 9 bases. This CDR3 comprises 15 residues. Per germline, CDR1 LNHNV and CDR2 YYDKDF (reference sequence). This chain's CDR3 is CATSRARQPYNEQFF. The CDR3, as DNA: TGTGCCACCAGCAGAGCGCGGCAGCCCTACAATGAGCAGTTCTTC.

V and J are TRBV30 and TRBJ1-2; D possibly corresponds to TRBD1 (5 bases). The V gene's germline CDR1 is GTSNPN and CDR2 SVGIG (reference sequence). The CDR3 has 15 residues. The germline V and J ends were trimmed by 6 bases and 6 bases, with 23 bases remaining between them. Here the CDR3 DNA reads TGTGCCTGCGACAGCTGTTCTCCCGAGGGCGATGGCTACACCTTC. The encoded protein is CACDSCSPEGDGYTF.

The V and J genes are TRBV6-5 and TRBJ2-7; unclear D gene. Trimming left V 7 bases short and J 2 bases short, with 15 bases between. From germline, CDR1 is MNHEY and CDR2 SVGAGI. CDR3 length: 14 residues. DNA for the CDR3: TGTGCCAGCATGGGCTCACTAAGACCCTACGAGCAGTACTTC. It codes for CASMGSLRPYEQYF.

This chain connects TRBV24-1 to TRBJ2-5; 7 positions agree with TRBD1. The germline CDR1 and CDR2 sequences are KGHDR and SFDVKD. The J segment lost 2 bases and the V segment lost 10 bases, leaving 6 bases of the junction unmatched. The CDR3 loop spans 13 amino acids. This chain's CDR3 is CATQGQNQETQYF. The CDR3 DNA reads as TGTGCCACACAGGGACAGAATCAAGAGACCCAGTACTTC.

The chain uses TRBV7-9 and TRBJ2-5; TRBD1 or TRBD2 may be the D gene (5 bases each). The germline V gene encodes CDR1 SEHNR and CDR2 FQNEAQ (reference sequence). The CDR3 sequence is 14 residues long. V gave up 5 bases and J gave up 1 base, with 11 bases separating them. Written as DNA, the CDR3 is TGTGCCAGCAGCCTCCGGGGCCGCCAAGAGACCCAGTACTTC. Its translation: CASSLRGRQETQYF.

This chain uses TRBV28 with TRBJ1-1; D uncertain. CDR3 size: 17 residues. From germline, CDR1 is MDHEN and CDR2 SYDVKM. V lost 1 base to trimming and J lost 5 bases, with 20 bases between them. The DNA for the CDR3 is TGTGCCAGCAGTTTATTGTCCAGCGGGCATGTAGGTACTGAAGCTTTCTTT. It codes for CASSLLSSGHVGTEAFF.

This rearrangement joins TRBV27 to TRBJ1-1, with unresolved D. CDR3 length: 14 amino acids. Germline lookup yields CDR1 MNHEY and CDR2 SMNVEV (reference sequence). V was trimmed by 4 bases and J by 1 base, leaving 10 bases between them. The CDR3 region has the DNA TGTGCCAGCAGTTCCATCCGGGGGAACACTGAAGCTTTCTTT. Translating it yields CASSSIRGNTEAFF.

This sequence joins TRBV5-1 and TRBJ2-2; D gene uncertain. V was trimmed by 3 bases and J by 6 bases, leaving 15 bases between them. This CDR3 comprises 15 residues. Germline CDR1 reads SGHRS; CDR2 reads YFSETQ. CDR3 bases: TGCGCCAGCAGCTACGGCATCAACACGGCCGGGGAGCTGTTTTTT. As protein: CASSYGINTAGELFF.

The chain links TRBV15 to TRBJ1-3; no firm D call. Trimming removed 0 bases from V and 5 bases from J, with 8 bases in between. The germline V gene encodes CDR1 LNHNV and CDR2 YYDKDF (reference sequence). The CDR3 totals 14 residues. CDR3 protein: CATSRDTGRNTIYF. DNA of the CDR3: TGTGCCACCAGCAGAGATACCGGAAGAAACACCATATATTTT.